This T cell receptor (beta chain) derives from a study of CD8+ T cells in alopecia areata (dated by TCRdb to the late 2010s). In the study overall: Treated patients were enrolled in an open-label pilot trial of oral tofacitinib at 5 to 10 mg twice daily for moderate-to-severe alopecia areata. Patients received tofacitinib for 6 to 18 months and were then followed off drug for 6 months to check for delayed response and recurrence. Disease severity in treated patients was measured with the SALT score, which quantifies the percentage of affected scalp surface area. The study used high-throughput TCRbeta sequencing to examine T cell clonal expansion in alopecia areata, in both the C3H/HeJ mouse model and human patients. In humans, TCRbeta sequencing was performed on scalp tissue and on sorted CD4+ and CD8+ peripheral blood T cells from healthy controls and from patients with patchy or totalis/universalis alopecia areata. Patients on tofacitinib were biopsied at baseline and after 4 and 24 weeks of treatment, and several of the patients also had a later scalp biopsy. Scalp clonality was compared across normal scalp (n=4), patchy alopecia areata scalp (n=8), and alopecia totalis/universalis scalp (n=8). The RNA source kit depended on sample type: the PAXgene miRNA kit for fixed scalp, the miRNeasy kit for PBMCs, and the RNeasy kit for mouse skin. immunoSEQ multiplex PCR using 35 Vbeta forward primers and 13 Jbeta reverse primers was used to amplify TCRbeta CDR3 regions. Overall study results and their limits: Lesional scalp, especially in alopecia totalis/universalis, showed higher clonality and more expanded CD8+ clones than normal scalp, suggesting antigenic drive. Scalp clonality and the number of expanded CD8+ clones among the top 100 scalp clones were significantly decreased by tofacitinib. Unlike mouse skin, which is dominated by gammadelta T cells, normal human skin has resident alphabeta T cells that are also sequenced, and this complicates analysis of the scalp TCR repertoire. The treated cohort was small, with a single nonresponder, so links between baseline CD8+ expansion and response need larger studies. During tofacitinib treatment, many expanded lesional clones stuck around in both scalp and blood, and this persistence may partly explain why relapse happens after treatment is stopped. Shared TCR sequences between patients were less evident than in mice, which may be partly attributable to HLA diversity in the patient population.

Germline trimming amounts to 3 bases on V and 6 bases on J, with 5 as the count of junction bases outside the gene matches. Via the germline V gene, CDR1 is SQVTM and CDR2 ANQGSEA. Spanning cysteine to phenylalanine, the CDR3 consists of 13 amino acids. Just the 39-base CDR3 DNA is kept, in frame starting at base 1. Receptor amplification or capture employed the immunoSEQ multiplex PCR assay. For TCR sequencing, RNA was extracted from every sample and reverse transcribed into cDNA to serve as template. First-strand cDNA was synthesized with SuperScript III using a 2:1 mix of oligo-dT and random hexamers. Amplification bias was assessed with a synthetic immune receptor repertoire, and residual bias was removed computationally. The paper's processing steps were these. Raw reads were preprocessed for error removal, and CDR3 was defined according to IMGT conventions as running from the conserved cysteine to phenylalanine. Clonality was computed as 1 minus the Shannon entropy, with the entropy normalized by log2 of the number of productive unique TCRs. CD4 or CD8 identity of scalp clones was inferred by cross-referencing scalp TCRbeta sequences with sorted blood CD4 and CD8 repertoires. TCRdb took this table from immuneACCESS and kept in-frame rearrangements with V and J called. Such tables lack part of the clones; where checked against another copy, unresolved V genes explain under half of the gap, and the rest is unexplained. That table supplies the V and J calls and clone size; D and trimming were determined from the DNA. The sample table lists approximately 210,000 clones, roughly 66% of them with a count of one. The top ten clones comprise about 1.2% of the sample.

The label giving this sample's treatment or condition can be read as: oral pan-JAK inhibitor, 5-10 mg twice daily. From alopecia areata patients, peripheral blood was collected along with lesional scalp punch biopsies. After PBMCs were isolated by density centrifugation and stained for CD3, CD4 and CD8, a FACSAria was used to sort CD4+ and CD8+ T cells. Of note for this clone: Its binding antigen is unknown. There are no base qualities to consult, and no much larger clone falls within one base.

This receptor was taken from a human donor with alopecia areata. Sequenced material: CD4+ T cells sorted from blood, taken around week 46, from a patient treated with tofacitinib. The chain is made from TRBV29-1 and TRBJ2-7; 10 central bases correspond to TRBD1. The DNA reads TGCAGCGTTGACCTGGGACAGGGGACCGAGCAGTACTTC. Its translation reads: CSVDLGQGTEQYF.